The entry below describes one T cell receptor (beta chain). This clone was found a few times. It lacks a known antigen. Base-call qualities are not available, and no considerably larger clone is one nucleotide away. This sample stems from a study of cytomegalovirus exposure and HLA in healthy donors (dated by TCRdb to about 2017). A note on the overall study: According to a later analysis, the approximately 120 validation repertoires were produced on the same platform as the 700 or so repertoires of the first cohort. The aim of the study was to test whether cataloging public T cell receptors could identify signatures of past pathogen exposure. The study combined high-throughput TCR immunosequencing, statistical association of individual TCRs with disease status, and machine learning to predict cytomegalovirus infection status. A separate validation cohort of over 95 different subjects was used in addition to the roughly 670-subject first cohort. General study outcomes and caveats: Most TCR sequences were seen in very few donors, while some public TCRs were found in many individuals. The authors suggested that the approach could potentially be extended to other disease states and immunological phenotypes. A later analysis had no HLA typing for the validation cohort, so co-occurrence there was scored across all 130 or so repertoires. Subsequent analysis determined that TCRs grouped into clusters in the first cohort also showed a tendency toward co-occurrence across the 120 or so validation repertoires, and roughly 95% of cluster scores exceeded 0. Three of the identified cytomegalovirus-associated TCR beta chains were confirmed in vitro to be specific for cytomegalovirus antigens. In both the original and validation cohorts, the classifier was reported to diagnose cytomegalovirus status with high specificity and sensitivity. In the study, 150 to 200 TCR beta chains were listed as associated with cytomegalovirus.

Library prep was done by the immunoSEQ multiplex PCR assay. Under the source paper's analysis protocol: A statistical classification framework was built to diagnose cytomegalovirus status from the catalog of TCR beta chain sequences. Entries here come from immuneACCESS through TCRdb and include only in-frame sequences with V and J called. Some clones fail to appear in such tables; in the studies checked, an unresolved V gene covers under half of the shortfall, and the cause of the remainder is unknown. V, J and clone size reflect that table, while D and trimming were determined from the DNA. Across this sample there are some 160,000 clones, with more than 70% seen only once. Under 3% of the sample rests with the top ten. Donors formed part of the validation cohort, which comprised over a hundred subjects and was distinct from the first cohort of under 850 subjects. CDR3 length: 14 amino acids, cysteine to phenylalanine. Only CDR3 DNA remains: 42 bases, in frame from the first base. The V end loses 2 bases and the J end loses 10 bases, and a stretch of 12 bases separates them. The germline V gene supplies CDR1 SGHDN and CDR2 FVKESK.

The TCR comes from a man in his late teens or twenties in good health and CMV-seronegative. The chain employs TRBV14 and TRBJ1-6; TRBD1 is perhaps the D gene, given 5 matching bases. Sequencing was carried out using PBMCs. Here the CDR3 is given as CASSQSQGWSPLHF. The DNA sequence follows: TGTGCCAGCAGCCAAAGTCAGGGATGGTCACCCCTCCACTTT.